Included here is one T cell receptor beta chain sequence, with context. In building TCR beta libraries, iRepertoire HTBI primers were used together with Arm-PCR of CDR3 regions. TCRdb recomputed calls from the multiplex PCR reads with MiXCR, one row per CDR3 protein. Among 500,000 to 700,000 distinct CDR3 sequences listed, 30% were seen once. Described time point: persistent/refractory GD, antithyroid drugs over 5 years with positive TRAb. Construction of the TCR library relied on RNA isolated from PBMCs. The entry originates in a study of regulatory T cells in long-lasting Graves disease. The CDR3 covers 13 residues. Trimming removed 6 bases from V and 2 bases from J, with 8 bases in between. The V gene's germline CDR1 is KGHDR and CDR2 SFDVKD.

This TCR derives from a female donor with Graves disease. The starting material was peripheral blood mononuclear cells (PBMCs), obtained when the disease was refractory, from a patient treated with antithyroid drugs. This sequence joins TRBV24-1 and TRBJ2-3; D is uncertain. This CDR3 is CATSSGSTDTQYF. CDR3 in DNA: TGTGCCACCAGTTCAGGATCCACAGATACGCAGTATTTT.